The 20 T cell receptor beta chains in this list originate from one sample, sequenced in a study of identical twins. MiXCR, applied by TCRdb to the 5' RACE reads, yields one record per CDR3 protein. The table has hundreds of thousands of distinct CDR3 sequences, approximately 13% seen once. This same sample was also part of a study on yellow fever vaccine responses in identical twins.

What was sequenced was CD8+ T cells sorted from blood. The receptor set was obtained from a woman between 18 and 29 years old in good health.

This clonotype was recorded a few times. CDR3 nucleotide sequence: TGTGCCAGCAGTAAGGACAGGGTTGGGGAAAAACTGTTTTTT. It specifies CASSKDRVGEKLFF. V usage is TRBV6-1 and J usage is TRBJ1-4; 8 nucleotides align to TRBD1. This CDR3 has 14 amino acids. Trimming at V came to 5 bases and at J to 8 bases, leaving 7 bases not matched to a gene. In germline, CDR1 is MNHNS, CDR2 SASEGT.

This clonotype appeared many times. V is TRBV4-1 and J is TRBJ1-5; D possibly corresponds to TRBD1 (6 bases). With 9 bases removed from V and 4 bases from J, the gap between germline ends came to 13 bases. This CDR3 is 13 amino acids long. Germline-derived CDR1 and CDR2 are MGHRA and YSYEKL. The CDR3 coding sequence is TGCGCCAGTTCGACAGGACCTAATCAGCCCCAGCATTTT. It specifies CASSTGPNQPQHF.

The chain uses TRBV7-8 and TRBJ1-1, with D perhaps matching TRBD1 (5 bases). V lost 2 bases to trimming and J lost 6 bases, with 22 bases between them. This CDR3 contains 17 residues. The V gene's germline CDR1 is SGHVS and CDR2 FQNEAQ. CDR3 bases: TGTGCCAGCAGCTTAAATTTGAGACGTAGCCTGGGGGCTGAAGCTTTCTTT. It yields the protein CASSLNLRRSLGAEAFF.

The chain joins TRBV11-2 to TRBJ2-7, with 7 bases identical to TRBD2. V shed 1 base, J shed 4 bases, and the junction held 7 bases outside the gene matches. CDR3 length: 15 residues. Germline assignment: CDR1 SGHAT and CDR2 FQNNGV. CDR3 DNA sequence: TGTGCCAGCAGCTTAGTGGCGGGAGCGATATACGAGCAGTACTTC. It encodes CASSLVAGAIYEQYF.

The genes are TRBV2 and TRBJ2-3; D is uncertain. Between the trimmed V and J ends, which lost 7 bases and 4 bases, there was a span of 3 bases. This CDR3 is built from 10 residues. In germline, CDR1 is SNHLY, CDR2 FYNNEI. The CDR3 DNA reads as TGTGCCAGCACGTCAGATACGCAGTATTTT. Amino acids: CASTSDTQYF.

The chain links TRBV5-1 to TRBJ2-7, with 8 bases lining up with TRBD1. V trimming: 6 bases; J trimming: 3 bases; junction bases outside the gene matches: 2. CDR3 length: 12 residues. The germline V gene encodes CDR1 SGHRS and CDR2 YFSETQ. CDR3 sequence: CASTTGVYEQYF. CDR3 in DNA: TGCGCCAGCACGACAGGGGTCTACGAGCAGTACTTC.

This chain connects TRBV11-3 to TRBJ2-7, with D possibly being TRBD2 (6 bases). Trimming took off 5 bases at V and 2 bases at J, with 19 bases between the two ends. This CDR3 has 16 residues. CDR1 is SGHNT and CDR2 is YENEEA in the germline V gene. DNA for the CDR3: TGTGCCAGCAGCCCAAGATCGCGGGACTCGCCCTACGAGCAGTACTTC. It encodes CASSPRSRDSPYEQYF. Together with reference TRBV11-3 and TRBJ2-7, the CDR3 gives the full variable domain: EAGVVQSPRYKIIEKKQPVAFWCNPISGHNTLYWYLQNLGQGPELLIRYENEEAVDDSQLPKDRFSAERLKGVDSTLKIQPAELGDSAVYLCASSPRSRDSPYEQYFGPGTRLTVT.

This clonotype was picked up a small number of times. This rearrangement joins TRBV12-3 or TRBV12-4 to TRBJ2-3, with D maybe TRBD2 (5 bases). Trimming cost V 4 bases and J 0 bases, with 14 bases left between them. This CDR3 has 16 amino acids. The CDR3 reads CASSSGFSASTDTQYF. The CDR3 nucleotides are TGTGCCAGCAGTTCGGGGTTTTCGGCTAGCACAGATACGCAGTATTTT.

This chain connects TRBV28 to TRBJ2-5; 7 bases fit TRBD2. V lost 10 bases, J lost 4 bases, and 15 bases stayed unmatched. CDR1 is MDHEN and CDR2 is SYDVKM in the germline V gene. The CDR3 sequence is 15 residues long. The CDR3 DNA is TGTGCCACCACCCCTTACGGCGGGGAGGGAGAGACCCAGTACTTC. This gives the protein CATTPYGGEGETQYF.

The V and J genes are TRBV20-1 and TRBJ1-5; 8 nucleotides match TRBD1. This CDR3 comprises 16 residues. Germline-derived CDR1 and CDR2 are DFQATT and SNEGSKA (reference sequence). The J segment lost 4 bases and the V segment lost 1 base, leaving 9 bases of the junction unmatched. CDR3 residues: CSARGNRDRSNQPQHF. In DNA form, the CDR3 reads TGCAGTGCTAGAGGTAACCGGGACAGGAGTAATCAGCCCCAGCATTTT.

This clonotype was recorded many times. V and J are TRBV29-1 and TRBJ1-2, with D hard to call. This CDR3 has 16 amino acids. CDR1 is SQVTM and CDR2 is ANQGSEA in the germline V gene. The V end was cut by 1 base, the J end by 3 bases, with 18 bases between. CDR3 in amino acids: CSVEVPNSTEDYGYTF. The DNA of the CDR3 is TGCAGCGTTGAAGTCCCCAACAGTACCGAAGACTATGGCTACACCTTC.

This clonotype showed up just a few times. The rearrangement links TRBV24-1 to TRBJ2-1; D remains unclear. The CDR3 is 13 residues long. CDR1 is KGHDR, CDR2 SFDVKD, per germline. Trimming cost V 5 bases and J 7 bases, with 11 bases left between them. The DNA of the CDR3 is TGTGCCACCAGTGGGGGAATGGGAAATGAGCAGTTCTTC. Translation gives CATSGGMGNEQFF.

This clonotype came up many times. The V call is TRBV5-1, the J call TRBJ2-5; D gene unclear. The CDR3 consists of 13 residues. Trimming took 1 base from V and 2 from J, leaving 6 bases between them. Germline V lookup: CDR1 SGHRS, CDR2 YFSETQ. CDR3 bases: TGCGCCAGCAGCTTGACAGTTCAAGAGACCCAGTACTTC. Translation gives CASSLTVQETQYF. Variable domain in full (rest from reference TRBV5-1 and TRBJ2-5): KAGVTQTPRYLIKTRGQQVTLSCSPISGHRSVSWYQQTPGQGLQFLFEYFSETQRNKGNFPGRFSGRQFSNSRSEMNVSTLELGDSALYLCASSLTVQETQYFGPGTRLLVL.

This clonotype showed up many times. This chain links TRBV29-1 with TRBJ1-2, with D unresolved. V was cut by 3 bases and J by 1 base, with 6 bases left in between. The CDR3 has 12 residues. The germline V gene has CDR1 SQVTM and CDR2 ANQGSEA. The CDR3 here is CSVEGNNYGYTF. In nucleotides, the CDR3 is TGCAGCGTTGAGGGGAATAACTATGGCTACACCTTC. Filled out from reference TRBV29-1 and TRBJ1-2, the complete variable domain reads SAVISQKPSRDICQRGTSLTIQCQVDSQVTMMFWYRQQPGQSLTLIATANQGSEATYESGFVIDKFPISRPNLTFSTLTVSNMSPEDSSIYLCSVEGNNYGYTFGSGTRLTVV.

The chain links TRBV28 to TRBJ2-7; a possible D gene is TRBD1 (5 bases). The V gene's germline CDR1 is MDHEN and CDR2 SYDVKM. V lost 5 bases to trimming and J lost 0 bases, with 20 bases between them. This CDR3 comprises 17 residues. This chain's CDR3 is CASSPPAGPQGSYEQYF. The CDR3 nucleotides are TGTGCCAGCAGTCCCCCGGCAGGGCCACAAGGCTCCTACGAGCAGTACTTC.

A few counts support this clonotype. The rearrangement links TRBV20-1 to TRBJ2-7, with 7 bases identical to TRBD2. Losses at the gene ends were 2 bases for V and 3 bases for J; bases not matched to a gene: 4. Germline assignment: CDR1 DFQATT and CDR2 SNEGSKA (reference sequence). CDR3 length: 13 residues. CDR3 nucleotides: TGCAGTGCTAGACCTACTAGCGACTACGAGCAGTACTTC. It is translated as CSARPTSDYEQYF.

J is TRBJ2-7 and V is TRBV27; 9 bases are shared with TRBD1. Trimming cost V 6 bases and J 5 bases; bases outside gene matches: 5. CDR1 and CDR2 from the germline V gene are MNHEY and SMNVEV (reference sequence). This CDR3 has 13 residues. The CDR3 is CASSSRDRDEQYF. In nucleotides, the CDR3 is TGTGCCAGCAGCAGCCGGGACAGGGACGAGCAGTACTTC.

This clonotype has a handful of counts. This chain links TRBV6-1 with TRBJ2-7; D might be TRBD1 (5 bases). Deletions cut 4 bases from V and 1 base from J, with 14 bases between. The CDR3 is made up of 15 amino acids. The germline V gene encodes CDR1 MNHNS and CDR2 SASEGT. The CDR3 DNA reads TGTGCCAGCAGTGCCGCAGGGTGGGGATCCTACGAGCAGTACGTC. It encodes CASSAAGWGSYEQYV.

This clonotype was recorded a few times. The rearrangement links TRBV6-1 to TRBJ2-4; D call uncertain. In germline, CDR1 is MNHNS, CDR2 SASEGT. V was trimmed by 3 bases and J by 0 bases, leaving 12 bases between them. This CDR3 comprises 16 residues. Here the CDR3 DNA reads TGTGCCAGCAGTGATTGGCCCTCGTTAGCCAAAAACATTCAGTACTTC. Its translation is CASSDWPSLAKNIQYF.

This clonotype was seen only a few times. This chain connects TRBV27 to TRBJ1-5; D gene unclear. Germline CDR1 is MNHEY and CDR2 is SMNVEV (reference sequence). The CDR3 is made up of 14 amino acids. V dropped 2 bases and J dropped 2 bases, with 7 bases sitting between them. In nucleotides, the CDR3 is TGTGCCAGCAGTTTAAGTTCGGGCAATCAGCCCCAGCATTTT. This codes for CASSLSSGNQPQHF.